A selection of T cell receptor beta chains follows, all from one sample in a study of response to subunit inactivated influenza vaccine. One entry per CDR3 protein results from TCRdb running MiXCR on the RT-PCR reads. Of hundreds of thousands of distinct CDR3 sequences listed, approximately 14% were seen once; the top ten hold 11%. Sequenced here: PBMCs from blood, sampled 11 to 12 days after vaccination. The receptors shown here come from a man between 45 and 60 years old who received an inactivated influenza vaccine. CDR3s include the opening cysteine and the closing phenylalanine or tryptophan. The D gene is left open where the match is weak. A clone size is listed for some rows: how often the clone was seen (once, few, many), or a class if it is expanded.

TRBV29-1	TRBJ2-3	TRBD2	.	CSVDGTSGVTTNTDTQYF	TGCAGCGTTGACGGGACTAGCGGGGTAACGACGAACACAGATACGCAGTATTTT
TRBV2	TRBJ2-7	.	.	CASLSSYEQYF	TGTGCCAGCTTGAGCTCCTACGAGCAGTACTTC
TRBV20-1	TRBJ1-1	.	few	CALSTTNTEAFF	TGCGCGCTCTCTACTACGAACACTGAAGCTTTCTTT
TRBV2	TRBJ2-5	TRBD2	.	CASSTTSSKETQYF	TGTGCCAGCAGTACGACTAGCAGTAAAGAGACCCAGTACTTC
TRBV4-2	TRBJ2-7	TRBD2	many	CASSQGYSDQAGSSYEQYF	TGTGCCAGCAGCCAAGGATATAGTGACCAAGCGGGGAGCTCCTACGAGCAGTACTTC
TRBV20-1	TRBJ2-3	.	many	CSANPESGTDTQYF	TGCAGTGCAAACCCTGAGTCTGGCACAGATACGCAGTATTTT
TRBV10-3	TRBJ2-1	TRBD2	.	CPISGTSGRDEQFF	TGTCCCATCAGTGGGACTAGCGGGAGGGATGAGCAGTTCTTC
TRBV12-3/TRBV12-4	TRBJ1-1	TRBD1	few	CASSPQGGYVQTEAFF	TGTGCCAGCAGCCCACAGGGGGGCTATGTGCAAACTGAAGCTTTCTTT
TRBV5-1	TRBJ1-1	TRBD1	few	CASTDRLGMNTEAFF	TGCGCCAGCACGGACAGGTTGGGCATGAACACTGAAGCTTTCTTT
TRBV29-1	TRBJ2-5	.	.	CSAARGRGETQYF	TGCAGCGCCGCCCGGGGACGGGGGGAGACCCAGTACTTC
TRBV7-9	TRBJ2-7	.	many	CASSLDRNEQYF	TGTGCCAGCAGCTTAGATCGAAACGAGCAGTACTTC
TRBV9	TRBJ2-6	.	few	CASTVGPGANVLTF	TGTGCCAGCACCGTTGGGCCTGGGGCCAACGTCCTGACTTTC
TRBV4-3	TRBJ1-1	.	few	CASSQGTSVTEAFF	TGCGCCAGCAGCCAAGGGACGTCGGTAACTGAAGCTTTCTTT
TRBV5-1	TRBJ2-7	TRBD2	.	CASSLTPAGGSSYEQYF	TGCGCCAGCAGCTTGACCCCAGCGGGAGGTTCCTCCTACGAGCAGTACTTC
TRBV24-1	TRBJ1-5	.	few	CATSDLAAPQHF	TGTGCCACCAGTGATTTAGCCGCGCCCCAGCATTTT
TRBV19	TRBJ2-3	TRBD2	few	CASRGLAAGASTDTQYF	TGTGCCAGTAGGGGACTAGCGGCAGGTGCTAGCACAGATACGCAGTATTTT
TRBV6-1	TRBJ2-3	.	few	CASNGQARNTQYF	TGTGCCAGCAATGGGCAGGCGCGGAATACGCAGTATTTT
TRBV4-3	TRBJ2-7	.	.	CASSQDWGGGASYEQYF	TGCGCCAGCAGCCAAGATTGGGGAGGGGGCGCATCCTACGAGCAGTACTTC
TRBV3-1	TRBJ2-7	.	few	CASSPQPSTREQYF	TGTGCCAGCAGCCCACAACCCTCTACTAGAGAGCAGTACTTC
TRBV24-1	TRBJ2-5	.	.	CATSETQETQYF	TGTGCCACCAGTGAAACCCAAGAGACCCAGTACTTC
TRBV3-1	TRBJ1-6	.	.	CASSLAEWGIGSPLHF	TGTGCCAGCAGCCTAGCAGAGTGGGGAATAGGATCACCCCTCCACTTT
TRBV29-1	TRBJ2-7	TRBD1	.	CSGWVGTGYSEQYF	TGCAGCGGGTGGGTCGGGACAGGGTATAGCGAGCAGTACTTC
TRBV10-1	TRBJ2-3	TRBD2	few	CASSKGLAGLADTQYF	TGCGCCAGCAGTAAAGGACTAGCGGGGCTCGCAGATACGCAGTATTTT